This T cell receptor beta chain was documented in a study of blood T cell repertoires in COVID-19. Study-wide context: The United States, Italy and Spain provided the acute and convalescent COVID-19 samples. In each case, the material was cDNA or gDNA derived from T cells, B-cell-depleted T cells, or PBMCs.

From germline, CDR1 is SGHNT and CDR2 YENEEA. Trimming left V 3 bases short and J 4 bases short, with 7 bases between. The CDR3 extends over 13 amino acids. Original methodology: Scientists estimated how many nucleated cells there were by amplifying reference gene primers. Clones were sequenced by immunoSEQ multiplex PCR, and TCRdb holds only the in-frame ones, with some missing. That table furnishes V, J and clone size, whereas the DNA furnished D and trimming. The data show about 87,000 clones, with 75% to 90% seen just once and about 5% held by the top ten. The chain employs TRBV11-3 and TRBJ2-1, with D perhaps TRBD1 (6 bases). Sequenced input: peripheral blood. The receptor was derived from a woman older than 75 with active COVID-19. CDR3 sequence: CASSFRGYNEQFF. In DNA, the CDR3 is TGTGCCAGCAGCTTTAGGGGGTACAATGAGCAGTTCTTC. The full variable domain, completed using reference TRBV11-3 and TRBJ2-1, is EAGVVQSPRYKIIEKKQPVAFWCNPISGHNTLYWYLQNLGQGPELLIRYENEEAVDDSQLPKDRFSAERLKGVDSTLKIQPAELGDSAVYLCASSFRGYNEQFFGPGTRLTVL.